The 11 T cell receptor beta chains presented below share a single source sample, sequenced in a study of control samples from healthy donors and cancer patients. Produced via immunoSEQ multiplex PCR; TCRdb's table is partial and in-frame only. The table shows roughly 95,000 clones, with around 88% occurring only once. Input material: blood. Receptors originate from a man under 40 in good health.

V usage is TRBV29-1 and J usage is TRBJ1-1; the D gene is possibly TRBD1 (5 bases). The germline CDR1 and CDR2 sequences are SQVTM and ANQGSEA. The CDR3 length is 13 residues. V gave up 3 bases and J gave up 7 bases, with 15 bases separating them. The chain's CDR3 is CSVDFQGPGEAFF. CDR3 nucleotide sequence: TGCAGCGTTGACTTCCAGGGCCCGGGTGAAGCTTTCTTT.

V is TRBV27 and J is TRBJ2-1; 8 bases are a match to TRBD2. Germline lookup yields CDR1 MNHEY and CDR2 SMNVEV (reference sequence). V was clipped by 4 bases and J by 11 bases; unmatched bases: 7. The CDR3 has 13 residues. This chain's CDR3 is CASSSSGTRKQFF. The CDR3, as DNA: TGTGCCAGCAGTTCCTCCGGGACTAGAAAGCAGTTCTTC.

The CDR3 sequence is CASSYLAGVVAWAGELFF. The CDR3 nucleotides read TGTGCCAGCAGCTATTTAGCGGGAGTAGTCGCATGGGCCGGGGAGCTGTTTTTT. J is TRBJ2-2 and V is TRBV7-8; TRBD2 matches 9 bases. V lost 4 bases, J lost 6 bases, and 15 bases stayed unmatched. Germline V gives CDR1 SGHVS, CDR2 FQNEAQ. The CDR3 extends over 18 amino acids.

CDR3 nucleotides: TGTGCCAGCAGCGCCGGGACAGGTGGGGACACTGAAGCTTTCTTT. It yields the protein CASSAGTGGDTEAFF. This rearrangement joins TRBV9 to TRBJ1-1; 8 bases are a match to TRBD1. The germline CDR1 and CDR2 sequences are SGDLS and YYNGEE. Trimming at V came to 3 bases and at J to 3 bases, leaving 7 bases not matched to a gene. The CDR3 covers 15 residues.

The chain has TRBV7-9 and TRBJ1-6, with D maybe TRBD1 (6 bases). Germline CDR1 and CDR2: SEHNR and FQNEAQ (reference sequence). The CDR3 has 16 residues. The V end was cut by 1 base, the J end by 3 bases, with 10 bases between. CDR3: CASSLGGARYNSPLHF. In DNA form, the CDR3 reads TGTGCCAGCAGCTTAGGGGGGGCCCGCTATAATTCACCCCTCCACTTT.

The CDR3 region has the DNA TGTGCCAGTATCCCGCCGGGACTTAATCAGCCCCAGCATTTT. Translating gives CASIPPGLNQPQHF. The V call is TRBV19, the J call TRBJ1-5, with D possibly being TRBD1 (5 bases). Germline V gene data show CDR1 as LNHDA and CDR2 as SQIVND (reference sequence). CDR3 length: 14 amino acids. V lost 7 bases and J lost 4, with 14 bases in between.

The rearrangement links TRBV27 to TRBJ1-5; perhaps TRBD1 as D (6 bases). This CDR3 has 15 residues. Germline CDR1 reads MNHEY; CDR2 reads SMNVEV (reference sequence). Deletions cut 8 bases from V and 3 bases from J, with 17 bases between. CDR3 bases: TGTGCCAGCCTTCCAGGGGCCCTGGACAATCAGCCCCAGCATTTT. Its translation is CASLPGALDNQPQHF.

The chain combines TRBV7-9 with TRBJ1-4, with no clear D. The ends were cut back, 5 bases at V and 5 bases at J, with 3 bases in the middle. CDR1 is SEHNR and CDR2 is FQNEAQ in the germline V gene (reference sequence). This CDR3 spans 11 amino acids. The CDR3 loop is CASSLNEKLFF. The CDR3 nucleotides are TGTGCCAGCAGCCTCAATGAAAAACTGTTTTTT.

The chain joins TRBV9 to TRBJ1-1; D gene ambiguous. V lost 4 bases to trimming and J lost 0 bases, with 13 bases between them. Germline V gives CDR1 SGDLS, CDR2 YYNGEE. The CDR3 runs to 15 residues. Here the CDR3 reads CASSPPHSLNTEAFF. CDR3 nucleotides: TGTGCCAGCAGCCCGCCCCACAGTCTGAACACTGAAGCTTTCTTT.

This chain uses TRBV4-1 with TRBJ1-2; D gene uncertain. The CDR3 has 13 amino acids. In germline, CDR1 is MGHRA, CDR2 YSYEKL. Trimming stripped 5 bases from V and 3 bases from J, with 10 bases between. The CDR3 coding sequence is TGCGCCAGCAGCTACAGAGAATACTATGGCTACACCTTC. This translates into CASSYREYYGYTF.

CDR3: CASSSYGDSSYNSPLHF. DNA for the CDR3: TGTGCCAGCAGTTCTTACGGTGACAGCTCCTATAATTCACCCCTCCACTTT. The gene calls are TRBV27 and TRBJ1-6; D might be TRBD1 (5 bases). CDR1 is MNHEY, CDR2 SMNVEV, per germline (reference sequence). This CDR3 comprises 17 residues. Trimming removed 4 bases from V and 0 bases from J, with 13 bases in between.